One sample yielded the 32 T cell receptor beta chains listed below, sequenced in a study of cytomegalovirus exposure and HLA in healthy donors. This PCR relied on a set of 60 Vbeta primers and 13 Jbeta primers. Using immunoSEQ multiplex PCR, the repertoire was profiled, and TCRdb retains in-frame clones only, with some absent. The table records under 300,000 clones, around 80% of them present only once. Sequencing was performed on PBMCs. These receptor sequences come from a woman aged 55-69 years in good health and CMV-seropositive.

In regard to this clone: At the DNA level, this CDR3 is encoded by other sequences in the same sample as well. J is TRBJ1-1 and V is TRBV10-2; no definite D call. The CDR3 totals 13 residues. With 2 bases removed from V and 5 bases from J, the gap between germline ends came to 9 bases. Germline V gene data show CDR1 as WSHSY and CDR2 as SAAADI. Here the CDR3 reads CASSEGGFTEAFF. In DNA, the CDR3 is TGCGCCAGCAGTGAGGGAGGATTTACTGAAGCTTTCTTT.

This clone was found a few times. V usage is TRBV10-3 and J usage is TRBJ1-5, with unresolved D. The CDR3 loop spans 15 amino acids. V lost 3 bases to trimming and J lost 2 bases, with 11 bases between them. CDR1 and CDR2 (germline): ENHRY, SYGVKD. The CDR3 DNA reads TGTGCCATCAGTGAATCTCGGCAGGGCAATCAGCCCCAGCATTTT. Protein sequence: CAISESRQGNQPQHF.

The chain joins TRBV18 to TRBJ2-7; 12 bases match TRBD2. The germline V gene has CDR1 KGHSH and CDR2 LQKENI. With V trimmed by 3 bases and J by 5 bases, 8 bases remained unmatched. The CDR3 length is 16 residues. The CDR3 loop reads CASSPRTSGVSNEQYF. DNA of the CDR3: TGTGCCAGCTCACCTCGGACTAGCGGGGTCTCAAACGAGCAGTACTTC. The whole variable domain, remainder taken from reference TRBV18 and TRBJ2-7, is NAGVMQNPRHLVRRRGQEARLRCSPMKGHSHVYWYRQLPEEGLKFMVYLQKENIIDESGMPKERFSAEFPKEGPSILRIQQVVRGDSAAYFCASSPRTSGVSNEQYFGPGTRLTVT.

This clone has only a few counts. V and J are TRBV20-1 and TRBJ1-2; D is unresolved. Trimming cost V 5 bases and J 7 bases, with 11 bases left between them. Germline-derived CDR1 and CDR2 are DFQATT and SNEGSKA (reference sequence). The CDR3 is 11 residues long. CDR3 sequence: CSAPEGSGYTF. CDR3 DNA: TGCAGTGCTCCTGAGGGAAGTGGCTACACCTTC.

The chain recombines TRBV28 with TRBJ2-7, with D maybe TRBD1 (6 bases). The CDR3 sequence is 13 residues long. Germline CDR1 reads MDHEN; CDR2 reads SYDVKM. The CDR3 here is CPQRTGISDEQYF. In DNA form, the CDR3 reads TGTCCTCAAAGAACAGGGATAAGCGACGAGCAGTACTTC.

This chain connects TRBV18 to TRBJ1-6, with TRBD1 as a possible D gene (5 bases). Germline-derived CDR1 and CDR2 are KGHSH and LQKENI. The CDR3 contains 15 residues. V was trimmed by 3 bases and J by 8 bases, leaving 14 bases between them. CDR3 sequence reads: CASSPRRQLDSPLHF. The DNA for the CDR3 is TGTGCCAGCTCACCCCGCCGACAGTTGGATTCACCCCTCCACTTT.

The chain links TRBV5-1 to TRBJ1-4; D is ambiguous. The V and J ends lost 0 bases and 3 bases respectively, with 6 bases between them. The CDR3 extends over 14 amino acids. Germline CDR1 SGHRS, CDR2 YFSETQ. This chain's CDR3 is CASSLGSANEKLFF. In DNA form, the CDR3 reads TGCGCCAGCAGCTTGGGTTCGGCTAATGAAAAACTGTTTTTT. Supplemented by reference TRBV5-1 and TRBJ1-4, the full variable domain reads KAGVTQTPRYLIKTRGQQVTLSCSPISGHRSVSWYQQTPGQGLQFLFEYFSETQRNKGNFPGRFSGRQFSNSRSEMNVSTLELGDSALYLCASSLGSANEKLFFGSGTQLSVL.

About this clone: Its ends do not fully match the called genes, so a read error is possible. V usage is TRBV5-1 and J usage is TRBJ2-1; a weak D match, TRBD2 (5 bases). Germline V gene lookup returns CDR1 SGHRS and CDR2 YFSETQ. This CDR3 has 13 residues. In nucleotides, the CDR3 is TGCGCCAGCACGGGGTTGTCCTCCAATGAGCAGTTCTTC. The encoded protein is CASTGLSSNEQFF. The entire variable domain, with the rest obtained from reference TRBV5-1 and TRBJ2-1, is as follows: KAGVTQTPRYLIKTRGQQVTLSCSPISGHRSVSWYQQTPGQGLQFLFEYFSETQRNKGNFPGRFSGRQFSNSRSEMNVSTLELGDSALYLCASTGLSSNEQFFGPGTRLTVL.

The count of this clone is one. Other DNA sequences of this sample code for an identical CDR3. In DNA, the CDR3 is TGCGCCAGCAGCCTAATGAGGGATACTGAAGCTTTCTTT. Residues: CASSLMRDTEAFF. This chain joins TRBV5-1 and TRBJ1-1; no clear D gene. The CDR3 is 13 residues long. Trimming pared 4 bases from V and 5 bases from J, leaving 12 bases between. From germline, CDR1 is SGHRS and CDR2 YFSETQ. Filled out from reference TRBV5-1 and TRBJ1-1, the complete variable domain reads KAGVTQTPRYLIKTRGQQVTLSCSPISGHRSVSWYQQTPGQGLQFLFEYFSETQRNKGNFPGRFSGRQFSNSRSEMNVSTLELGDSALYLCASSLMRDTEAFFGQGTRLTVV.

V is TRBV6-5 and J is TRBJ1-3; no clear D gene. Trimming pared 0 bases from V and 2 bases from J, leaving 11 bases between. Germline V gives CDR1 MNHEY, CDR2 SVGAGI. The CDR3 spans 16 residues. CDR3 DNA sequence: TGTGCCAGCAGTTACTCGAAGAGCACCCCTGGAAACACCATATATTTT. This translates into CASSYSKSTPGNTIYF.

V is TRBV18 and J is TRBJ2-1; weak D call: TRBD2 (6 bases). The CDR3 has 15 residues. CDR1 and CDR2 from the germline V gene are KGHSH and LQKENI. V lost 3 bases and J 3 bases, leaving 12 bases between the germline ends. This CDR3 reads CASSPGGNGYNEQFF. In nucleotides, the CDR3 is TGTGCCAGCTCACCGGGCGGGAATGGCTACAATGAGCAGTTCTTC.

The chain has TRBV11-2 and TRBJ2-5, with 8 bases identical to TRBD1. Per germline, CDR1 SGHAT and CDR2 FQNNGV. V lost 3 bases and J lost 4; bases outside the gene matches: 7. The CDR3 is 15 amino acids. DNA of the CDR3: TGTGCCAGCAGCTTCGGACAGGGTCGAGGAGAGACCCAGTACTTC. It is translated as CASSFGQGRGETQYF. Using reference TRBV11-2 and TRBJ2-5 for the parts outside the CDR3, the full variable domain is EAGVAQSPRYKIIEKRQSVAFWCNPISGHATLYWYQQILGQGPKLLIQFQNNGVVDDSQLPKDRFSAERLKGVDSTLKIQPAKLEDSAVYLCASSFGQGRGETQYFGPGTRLLVL.

This clone was recorded at least ten times. The chain has TRBV6-5 and TRBJ1-5; maybe TRBD1 (5 bases). This CDR3 spans 15 amino acids. CDR1 MNHEY and CDR2 SVGAGI come from the germline V gene. Trimming left V 5 bases short and J 7 bases short, with 18 bases between. The CDR3 sequence: CASSRRDRRLQPQHF. As DNA, the CDR3 is TGTGCCAGCAGTCGACGCGACAGACGACTCCAGCCCCAGCATTTT.

The genes are TRBV7-3 and TRBJ2-2; 9 nucleotides match TRBD2. There are 16 residues in the CDR3. V shed 5 bases, J shed 2 bases, and the junction held 6 bases outside the gene matches. The V gene's germline CDR1 is SGHTA and CDR2 FQGTGA. In DNA, the CDR3 is TGTGCCAGCAGCCCGATAGCGGGGGCTAACACCGGGGAGCTGTTTTTT. Protein product: CASSPIAGANTGELFF.

This clone turned up a few times. This chain connects TRBV30 to TRBJ2-7; 13 nucleotides match TRBD2. The V gene's germline CDR1 is GTSNPN and CDR2 SVGIG (reference sequence). V shed 0 bases and J 4 bases; nucleotides not matched to a gene: 6. This CDR3 contains 16 residues. In nucleotides, the CDR3 is TGTGCCTGGAGTGTAAGGTTGGGACTAGCGGGATACGAGCAGTACTTC. It translates to CAWSVRLGLAGYEQYF.

The rearrangement links TRBV28 to TRBJ1-3, with 12 bases matching TRBD1. Germline lookup yields CDR1 MDHEN and CDR2 SYDVKM. This CDR3 region has 15 residues. The V gene end was trimmed by 5 bases and the J gene end by 7 bases; junction bases not matched to a gene: 6. The CDR3 nucleotides read TGTGCCAGCAGTCCGTGGGGACAGGGGGCGAACACCATATATTTT. It encodes CASSPWGQGANTIYF.

This chain joins TRBV5-1 and TRBJ2-1, with 15 bases fitting TRBD2. From germline, CDR1 is SGHRS and CDR2 YFSETQ. After removal of 3 bases from V and 9 bases from J, the junction contained 4 bases not matched to a gene. There are 15 residues in the CDR3. The DNA for the CDR3 is TGCGCCAGCAGCTGGGGGACTAGCGGGAGGAGTGAGCAGTTCTTC. It yields the protein CASSWGTSGRSEQFF.

CDR3 in amino acids: CSVGLGPAYEQYF. In nucleotides, the CDR3 is TGCAGCGTTGGACTAGGGCCCGCCTACGAGCAGTACTTC. V gene TRBV29-1 combines with J gene TRBJ2-7; TRBD2 is a possible D gene (6 bases). The CDR3 loop spans 13 amino acids. V dropped 4 bases and J dropped 2 bases, with 12 bases sitting between them. Germline V gene lookup returns CDR1 SQVTM and CDR2 ANQGSEA.

CDR3 nucleotide sequence: TGTGCCAGCGGAATGGGAGGGACAGGGAACACCGGGGAGCTGTTTTTT. This gives the protein CASGMGGTGNTGELFF. The chain recombines TRBV7-3 with TRBJ2-2, with D tentatively TRBD1 (8 bases). Germline assignment: CDR1 SGHTA and CDR2 FQGTGA. CDR3 length: 16 amino acids. V was clipped by 8 bases and J by 1 base, with 17 bases between them. Drawing the rest from reference TRBV7-3 and TRBJ2-2, the complete variable domain is GAGVSQTPSNKVTEKGKYVELRCDPISGHTALYWYRQSLGQGPEFLIYFQGTGAADDSGLPNDRFFAVRPEGSVSTLKIQRTERGDSAVYLCASGMGGTGNTGELFFGEGSRLTVL.

This chain uses TRBV11-2 with TRBJ1-1, with no clear D. This CDR3 contains 15 residues. Trimming pared 0 bases from V and 4 bases from J, leaving 12 bases between. The V gene's germline CDR1 is SGHAT and CDR2 FQNNGV. CDR3 coding DNA: TGTGCCAGCAGCTTAGACAACAGATTCTTCACTGAAGCTTTCTTT. It specifies CASSLDNRFFTEAFF. Full variable domain (outside the CDR3, taken from reference TRBV11-2 and TRBJ1-1): EAGVAQSPRYKIIEKRQSVAFWCNPISGHATLYWYQQILGQGPKLLIQFQNNGVVDDSQLPKDRFSAERLKGVDSTLKIQPAKLEDSAVYLCASSLDNRFFTEAFFGQGTRLTVV.

The chain uses TRBV28 and TRBJ2-3, with 10 bases that match TRBD2. Germline CDR1 and CDR2: MDHEN and SYDVKM. V lost 3 bases to trimming and J lost 5 bases; unmatched junction nucleotides: 8. This CDR3 has 16 residues. Written as DNA, the CDR3 is TGTGCCAGCAGTTTCACCAGCGGGAGGGGTGTAGATACGCAGTATTTT. It specifies CASSFTSGRGVDTQYF.

Details on this clone: A read error is likely, as this CDR3 ends without the conserved phenylalanine or tryptophan. Because the CDR3's place on the DNA is in doubt, the DNA is left out and the CDR3 is given as listed by TCRdb. The genes are TRBV30 and TRBJ2-3; the table's D call of TRBD2 was not tested on the DNA. Germline CDR1 and CDR2: GTSNPN and SVGIG (reference sequence). The CDR3 is 13 amino acids long, termini counted. CDR3 region: CAWSPYGAGVVLY.

In its sample, this clone was seen a few times. Relative to the germline gene, one junction end is altered; a read error may explain this. The rearrangement uses TRBV7-9 and TRBJ2-3; TRBD2 matches 10 bases. This CDR3 is built from 16 residues. Germline CDR1 SEHNR, CDR2 FQNEAQ (reference sequence). CDR3 DNA sequence: TGTTCCAGCAGCTCCACTAGCGGGACTAGCACAGATACGCAGTATTTT. Residues: CSSSSTSGTSTDTQYF.

J is TRBJ1-4 and V is TRBV6-1; perhaps TRBD1 as D (5 bases). CDR1 and CDR2 (germline): MNHNS, SASEGT. The CDR3 sequence is 15 residues long. The V gene lost 2 bases and the J gene lost 2 bases, with 9 bases spanning the gap. The CDR3 DNA sequence: TGTGCCAGCAGTGAAACGGGGGTGACTAATGAAAAACTGTTTTTT. This sequence encodes CASSETGVTNEKLFF.

This chain connects TRBV15 to TRBJ1-1; no reliable D call. V was trimmed by 0 bases and J by 3 bases, leaving 14 bases between them. The CDR3 extends over 16 amino acids. Germline V gene data show CDR1 as LNHNV and CDR2 as YYDKDF (reference sequence). The CDR3 coding sequence is TGTGCCACCAGCAGAGATTTGGGCGCGGGAGACACTGAAGCTTTCTTT. Protein product: CATSRDLGAGDTEAFF.

The chain carries TRBV5-1 and TRBJ2-3; weak D call: TRBD1 (5 bases). The V and J ends lost 4 bases and 0 bases respectively, with 12 bases between them. CDR1 and CDR2 (germline): SGHRS, YFSETQ. The CDR3 has 15 residues. CDR3 loop: CASSPPGSSTDTQYF. The DNA of the CDR3 is TGCGCCAGCAGCCCCCCAGGGTCTAGCACAGATACGCAGTATTTT.

V gene TRBV7-9 combines with J gene TRBJ2-7; weak D call: TRBD2 (5 bases). The CDR3 is 17 amino acids. V was shortened by 5 bases and J by 3 bases, with 23 bases between the two germline ends. Germline CDR1 and CDR2: SEHNR and FQNEAQ (reference sequence). CDR3 sequence: CASSPWGVAGGSYEQYF. CDR3 in DNA: TGTGCCAGCAGCCCATGGGGAGTAGCAGGCGGCAGCTACGAGCAGTACTTC.

Regarding this clone: At one boundary the junction diverges from the germline segment, which might be a read error. This sample also contains other DNA sequences that code for the same CDR3. This rearrangement joins TRBV5-1 to TRBJ2-5, with D possibly TRBD2 on 6 matching bases. Per the germline V gene, CDR1 is SGHRS and CDR2 is YFSETQ. The CDR3 extends over 13 amino acids. The DNA for the CDR3 is TGTGCCAGCAGCCCGGGACTCCAAGAGACCCAGTACTTC. It yields the protein CASSPGLQETQYF.

This chain uses TRBV30 with TRBJ2-7; no clear D. CDR3 length: 12 amino acids. Germline CDR1 GTSNPN, CDR2 SVGIG (reference sequence). V lost 0 bases and J lost 6, with 9 bases in between. CDR3 in DNA: TGTGCCTGGAGTGTCTCGGAGAGCGAGCAGTACTTC. Amino acid sequence: CAWSVSESEQYF.

V usage is TRBV14 and J usage is TRBJ2-7; 7 positions agree with TRBD2. This CDR3 has 14 amino acids. Germline V lookup: CDR1 SGHDN, CDR2 FVKESK. The V and J ends lost 5 bases and 0 bases, in that order; junction bases with no gene match: 4. The CDR3 coding sequence is TGTGCCAGCAGCGGCCTAGCGGACTCCTACGAGCAGTACTTC. This codes for CASSGLADSYEQYF.

Remarks on this clone: The CDR3 end shows no conserved phenylalanine or tryptophan, and so a read error is likely. The chain carries TRBV5-4 and TRBJ1-2; D might be TRBD1 (5 bases). This CDR3 is 14 amino acids long. Germline V gene lookup returns CDR1 SGHNT and CDR2 YYREEE (reference sequence). V lost 2 bases and J lost 5, with 13 bases in between. This chain's CDR3 is CASSLGQGDYGYTL. The CDR3 nucleotides are TGTGCCAGCAGCTTAGGGCAGGGCGATTATGGCTACACCCTC.

V is TRBV4-1 and J is TRBJ2-1, with 16 bases matching TRBD2. CDR3 length: 18 amino acids. Trimming cost V 0 bases and J 13 bases; bases outside gene matches: 12. Germline lookup yields CDR1 MGHRA and CDR2 YSYEKL. CDR3 protein: CASSQDSSGTSGRGVQFF. Here the CDR3 DNA reads TGCGCCAGCAGCCAAGATTCCTCCGGGACTAGCGGGAGGGGCGTCCAGTTCTTC.